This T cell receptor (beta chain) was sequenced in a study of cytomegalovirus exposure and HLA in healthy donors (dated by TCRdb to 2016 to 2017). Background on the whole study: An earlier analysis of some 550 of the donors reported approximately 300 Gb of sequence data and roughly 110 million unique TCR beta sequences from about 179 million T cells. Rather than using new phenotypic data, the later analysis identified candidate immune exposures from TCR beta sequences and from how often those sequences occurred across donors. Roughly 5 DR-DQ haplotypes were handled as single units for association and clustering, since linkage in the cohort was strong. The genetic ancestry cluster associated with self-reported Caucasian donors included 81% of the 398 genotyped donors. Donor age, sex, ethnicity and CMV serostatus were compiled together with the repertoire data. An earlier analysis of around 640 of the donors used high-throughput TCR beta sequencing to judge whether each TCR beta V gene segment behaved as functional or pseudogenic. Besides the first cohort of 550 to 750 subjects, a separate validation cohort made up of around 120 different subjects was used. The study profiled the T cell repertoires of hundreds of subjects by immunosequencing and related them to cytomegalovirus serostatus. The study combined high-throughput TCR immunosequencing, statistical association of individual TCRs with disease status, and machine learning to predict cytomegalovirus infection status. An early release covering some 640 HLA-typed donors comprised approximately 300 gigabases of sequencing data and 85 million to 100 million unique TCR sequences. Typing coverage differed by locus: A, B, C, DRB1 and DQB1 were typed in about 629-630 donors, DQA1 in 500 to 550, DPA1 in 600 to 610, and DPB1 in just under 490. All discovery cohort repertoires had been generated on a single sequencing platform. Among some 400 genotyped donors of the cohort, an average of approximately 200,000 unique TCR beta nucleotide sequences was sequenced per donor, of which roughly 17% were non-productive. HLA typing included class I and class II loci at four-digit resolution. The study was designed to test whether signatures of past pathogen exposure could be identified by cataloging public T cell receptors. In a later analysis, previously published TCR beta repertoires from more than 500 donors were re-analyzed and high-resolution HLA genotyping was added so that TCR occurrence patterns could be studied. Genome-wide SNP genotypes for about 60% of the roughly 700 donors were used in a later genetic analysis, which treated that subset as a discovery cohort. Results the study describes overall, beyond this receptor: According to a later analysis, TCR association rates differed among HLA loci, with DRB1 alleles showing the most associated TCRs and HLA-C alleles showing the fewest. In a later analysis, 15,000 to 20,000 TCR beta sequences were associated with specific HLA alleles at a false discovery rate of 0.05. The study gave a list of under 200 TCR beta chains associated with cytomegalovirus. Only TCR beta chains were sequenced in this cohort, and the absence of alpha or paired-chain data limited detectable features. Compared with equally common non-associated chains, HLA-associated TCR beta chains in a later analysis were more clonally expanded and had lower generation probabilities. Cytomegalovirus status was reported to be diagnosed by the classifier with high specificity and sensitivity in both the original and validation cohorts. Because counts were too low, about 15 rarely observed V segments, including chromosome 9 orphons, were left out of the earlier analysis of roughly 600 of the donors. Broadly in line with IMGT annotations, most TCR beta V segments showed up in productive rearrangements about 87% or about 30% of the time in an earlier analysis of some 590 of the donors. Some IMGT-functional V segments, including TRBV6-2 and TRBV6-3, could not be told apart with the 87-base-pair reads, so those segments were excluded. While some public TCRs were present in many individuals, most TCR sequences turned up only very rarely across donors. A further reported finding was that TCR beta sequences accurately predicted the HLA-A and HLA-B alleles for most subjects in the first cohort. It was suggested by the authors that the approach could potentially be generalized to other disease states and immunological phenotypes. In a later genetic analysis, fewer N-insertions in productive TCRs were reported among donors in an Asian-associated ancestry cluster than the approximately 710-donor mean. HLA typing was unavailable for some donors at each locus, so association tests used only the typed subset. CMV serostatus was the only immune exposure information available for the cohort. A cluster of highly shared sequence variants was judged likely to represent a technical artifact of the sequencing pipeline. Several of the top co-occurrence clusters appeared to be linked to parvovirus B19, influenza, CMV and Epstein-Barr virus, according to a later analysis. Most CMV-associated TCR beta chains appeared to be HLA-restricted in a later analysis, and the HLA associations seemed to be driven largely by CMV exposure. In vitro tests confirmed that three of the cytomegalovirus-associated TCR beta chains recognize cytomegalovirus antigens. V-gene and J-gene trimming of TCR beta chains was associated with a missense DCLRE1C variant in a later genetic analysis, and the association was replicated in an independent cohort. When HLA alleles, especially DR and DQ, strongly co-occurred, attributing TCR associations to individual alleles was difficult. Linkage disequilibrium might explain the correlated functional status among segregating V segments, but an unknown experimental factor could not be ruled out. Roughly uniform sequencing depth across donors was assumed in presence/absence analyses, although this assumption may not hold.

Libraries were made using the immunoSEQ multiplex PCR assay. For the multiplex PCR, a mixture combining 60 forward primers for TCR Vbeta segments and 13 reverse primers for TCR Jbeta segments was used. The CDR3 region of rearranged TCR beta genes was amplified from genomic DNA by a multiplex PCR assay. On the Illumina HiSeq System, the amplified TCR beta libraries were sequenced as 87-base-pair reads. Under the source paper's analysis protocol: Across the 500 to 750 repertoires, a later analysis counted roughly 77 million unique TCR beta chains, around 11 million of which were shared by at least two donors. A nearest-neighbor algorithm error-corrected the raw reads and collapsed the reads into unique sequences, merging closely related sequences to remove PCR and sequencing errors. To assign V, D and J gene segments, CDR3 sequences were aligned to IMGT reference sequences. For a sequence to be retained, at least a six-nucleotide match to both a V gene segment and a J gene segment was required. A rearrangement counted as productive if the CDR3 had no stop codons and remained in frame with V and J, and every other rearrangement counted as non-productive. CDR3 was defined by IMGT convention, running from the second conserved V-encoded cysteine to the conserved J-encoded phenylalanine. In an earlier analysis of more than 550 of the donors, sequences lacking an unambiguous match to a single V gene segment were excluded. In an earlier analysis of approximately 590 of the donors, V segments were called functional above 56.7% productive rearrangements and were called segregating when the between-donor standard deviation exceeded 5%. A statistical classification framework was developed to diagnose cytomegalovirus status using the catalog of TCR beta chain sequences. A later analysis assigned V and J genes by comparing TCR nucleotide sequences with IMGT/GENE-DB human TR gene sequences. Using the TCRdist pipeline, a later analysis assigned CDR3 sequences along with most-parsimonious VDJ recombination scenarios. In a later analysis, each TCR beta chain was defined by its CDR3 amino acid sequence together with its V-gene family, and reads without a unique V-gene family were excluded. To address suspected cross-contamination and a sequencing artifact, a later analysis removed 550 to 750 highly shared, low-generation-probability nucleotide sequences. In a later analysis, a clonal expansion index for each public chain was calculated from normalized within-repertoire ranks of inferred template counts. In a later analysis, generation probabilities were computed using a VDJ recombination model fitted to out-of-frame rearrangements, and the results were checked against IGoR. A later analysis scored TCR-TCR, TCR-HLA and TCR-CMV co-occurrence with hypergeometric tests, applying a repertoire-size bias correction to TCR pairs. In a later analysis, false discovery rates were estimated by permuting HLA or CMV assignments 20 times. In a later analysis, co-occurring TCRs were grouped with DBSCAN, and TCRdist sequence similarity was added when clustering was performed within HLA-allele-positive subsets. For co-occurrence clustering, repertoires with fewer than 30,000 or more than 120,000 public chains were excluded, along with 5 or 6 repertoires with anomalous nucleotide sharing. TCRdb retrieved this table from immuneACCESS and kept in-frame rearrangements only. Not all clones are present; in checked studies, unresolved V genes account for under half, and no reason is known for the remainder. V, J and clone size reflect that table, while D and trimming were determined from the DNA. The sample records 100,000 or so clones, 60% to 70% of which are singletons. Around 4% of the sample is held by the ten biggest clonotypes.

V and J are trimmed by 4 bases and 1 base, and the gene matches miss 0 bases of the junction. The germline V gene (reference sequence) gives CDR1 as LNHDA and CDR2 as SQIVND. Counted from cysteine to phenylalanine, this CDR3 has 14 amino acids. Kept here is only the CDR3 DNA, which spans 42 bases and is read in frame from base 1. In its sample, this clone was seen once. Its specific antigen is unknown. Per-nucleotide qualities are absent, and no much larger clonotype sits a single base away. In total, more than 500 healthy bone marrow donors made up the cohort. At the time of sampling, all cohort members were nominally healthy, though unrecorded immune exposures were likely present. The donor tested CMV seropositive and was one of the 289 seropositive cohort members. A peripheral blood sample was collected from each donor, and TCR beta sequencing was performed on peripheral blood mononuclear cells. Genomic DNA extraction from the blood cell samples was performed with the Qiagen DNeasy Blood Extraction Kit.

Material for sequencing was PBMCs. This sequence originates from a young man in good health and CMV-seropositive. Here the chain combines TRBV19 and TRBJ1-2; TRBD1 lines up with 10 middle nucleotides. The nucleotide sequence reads TGTGCCAGTAGTAGGGACAGGGGTAACTATGGCTACACCTTC. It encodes CASSRDRGNYGYTF.